Presented here are 20 T cell receptor beta chains from one specimen sequenced in a study of tumor-infiltrating lymphocytes in primary liver carcinoma (TCRdb year 2017). Sequencing instrument: Illumina HiSeq 2500. TCRbeta-specific cDNA was reverse-transcribed from approximately 500 ng total RNA using a constant-region primer and ProtoScript II reverse transcriptase. TCRbeta libraries were built with three nested multiplex PCR rounds, a slightly modified ARM-PCR procedure. Each of the first two PCR rounds ran for around 10 cycles using multiplex TRBV1-TRBV30 forward primers together with a Cbeta reverse primer. TCRdb ran its own pipeline on the public reads, namely fastp trimming at Q25 and MiXCR clone calling, and kept in-frame beta chains. Every distinct CDR3 protein forms one entry, paired with its most common genes and DNA. The sample table holds under 200,000 distinct CDR3 sequences, of which 85% were seen once. 15% to 20% of the sample rests with the top ten.

Without any cell sorting, total RNA and DNA were co-extracted from 20-30 mg of bulk tissue using the AllPrep DNA/RNA mini kit. Specimen: tumor tissue from primary liver carcinoma. These TCRs come from a man aged 40-55 years with primary liver carcinoma and hepatitis B virus infection.

There are many counts of this clonotype. This chain links TRBV5-1 with TRBJ2-7, with 8 bases fitting TRBD1. V trimming: 2 bases; J trimming: 6 bases; junction bases outside the gene matches: 10. The CDR3 is made up of 15 amino acids. Germline V gene sequence: CDR1 SGHRS, CDR2 YFSETQ. The CDR3 region is CASSFTGGFQAEQYF. The DNA for the CDR3 is TGCGCCAGCAGCTTTACAGGGGGGTTTCAGGCCGAGCAGTACTTC.

A note on this clonotype: The junction departs from the called germline gene at one end, perhaps through a read error. This rearrangement joins TRBV7-9 to TRBJ2-2; 8 bases match TRBD1. Germline V CDR1 and CDR2: SEHNR, FQNEAQ (reference sequence). The CDR3 totals 14 residues. The CDR3 DNA follows: TGCGCCAGCAACCCGACAGGGGTCAACGGGGAGCTGTTTTTT. It codes for CASNPTGVNGELFF.

The chain is built from TRBV12-3 or TRBV12-4 and TRBJ2-3; unclear D gene. V lost 4 bases, J lost 10 bases, and 21 bases lay in between. The CDR3 has 15 amino acids. CDR3 DNA sequence: TGTGCCAGCAGTTCAGATTCCGGCAGTGGGCGCGCGCAGTATTTT. Protein: CASSSDSGSGRAQYF.

This clonotype was seen just once. One end of the junction does not line up with germline, which may come from a read error. The chain joins TRBV5-1 to TRBJ2-3, with D maybe TRBD2 (5 bases). The CDR3 runs to 16 residues. Germline lookup yields CDR1 SGHRS and CDR2 YFSETQ. The CDR3 protein is CASNLAGRRNTDTQYF. The DNA for the CDR3 is TGCGCCAGCAACTTGGCGGGCAGGCGTAACACAGATACGCAGTATTTT. The full variable domain, in which reference TRBV5-1 and TRBJ2-3 provide the parts outside the CDR3, is KAGVTQTPRYLIKTRGQQVTLSCSPISGHRSVSWYQQTPGQGLQFLFEYFSETQRNKGNFPGRFSGRQFSNSRSEMNVSTLELGDSALYLCASNLAGRRNTDTQYFGPGTRLTVL.

About this clonotype: The junction and the germline gene differ at one end; a read error may be behind it. The chain is built from TRBV29-1 and TRBJ1-1; the D gene is possibly TRBD1 (5 bases). Germline V gene lookup returns CDR1 SQVTM and CDR2 ANQGSEA. The CDR3 extends over 14 amino acids. The CDR3 DNA reads as TGCAGCGTTGAAGAATGGTCAGGGAGGACTGAAGCTTTTTTT. This encodes CSVEEWSGRTEAFF.

The V and J genes are TRBV28 and TRBJ1-6, with 10 bases that match TRBD1. The CDR3 covers 18 residues. CDR1 and CDR2 from the germline V gene are MDHEN and SYDVKM. CDR3 residues: CVSQAETGGEMENSPLHF. The CDR3, as DNA: TGTGTCAGTCAAGCCGAGACAGGGGGCGAGATGGAGAATTCACCCCTCCACTTT.

This chain joins TRBV11-1 and TRBJ2-4, with 13 bases aligning to TRBD2. From germline, CDR1 is SGHAT and CDR2 FQDESV (reference sequence). The CDR3 sequence is 17 residues long. CDR3 in DNA: TGTGCGAGTAACTTTCCCGGGACTAGCGGGACCAGAAACATTCAGTACTTC. This encodes CASNFPGTSGTRNIQYF.

V and J are TRBV5-1 and TRBJ2-2, with a tentative D call TRBD1 (5 bases). Germline assignment: CDR1 SGHRS and CDR2 YFSETQ. The CDR3 is made up of 15 amino acids. Trimming took 9 bases from V and 0 from J, leaving 15 bases between them. The CDR3 DNA is TGCGCCAACAGTACCAGACAGACGAACACCGGGGAGCTGTTTTTT. Protein product: CANSTRQTNTGELFF.

This clonotype was found once. One end of the junction does not line up with germline, which may come from a read error. This sequence joins TRBV7-9 and TRBJ2-2; D may correspond to TRBD1 or TRBD2 (5 bases each). Germline values: CDR1 SEHNR, CDR2 FQNEAQ (reference sequence). CDR3 size: 16 residues. As DNA, the CDR3 is TGTGACAGCAGTTTAGTTCTTCAGGGTTGGACCGGGGAGCCGTTTTTT. Protein: CDSSLVLQGWTGEPFF.

The chain links TRBV5-4 to TRBJ2-1, with TRBD2 matching 9 bases. The CDR3 covers 18 residues. V lost 0 bases to trimming and J lost 7 bases; unmatched junction nucleotides: 14. Per the germline V gene, CDR1 is SGHNT and CDR2 is YYREEE (reference sequence). This CDR3 is CASSLGLVAGEVGNEQFF. In nucleotides, the CDR3 is TGTGCCAGCAGCTTGGGCCTGGTAGCGGGAGAAGTCGGGAATGAGCAGTTCTTC.

In the case of this clonotype: One end of the junction is discordant with germline, which a read error may explain. The chain recombines TRBV12-3 or TRBV12-4 with TRBJ1-5, with D possibly being TRBD1 (6 bases). The CDR3 has 15 residues. The CDR3, as DNA: TGTACCAGCACGCGGGACACGGCAATAAATCAGCCCCAGCATTTT. It is translated as CTSTRDTAINQPQHF.

This chain links TRBV5-1 with TRBJ2-3; D remains ambiguous. The CDR3 covers 14 residues. The germline CDR1 and CDR2 sequences are SGHRS and YFSETQ. Trimming pared 0 bases from V and 4 bases from J, leaving 9 bases between. CDR3 region: CASSLGRNSDTQYF. The CDR3 region has the DNA TGCGCCAGCAGCTTGGGACGTAACTCAGATACGCAGTATTTT.

This clonotype was counted ten times or more. The rearrangement uses TRBV6-6 and TRBJ2-7; no reliable D call. This CDR3 is 11 amino acids long. V gave up 5 bases and J gave up 5 bases, with 7 bases separating them. In germline, CDR1 is MNHNY, CDR2 SVGAGI (reference sequence). DNA of the CDR3: TGTGCCAGCAGTACTAAAGACGAGCAGTACTTC. Translation gives CASSTKDEQYF.

Turning to this clonotype: The junction does not match germline at one end; this may be a read error. The V call is TRBV7-9, the J call TRBJ1-1; D not resolved. CDR3 length: 17 amino acids. CDR1 is SEHNR, CDR2 FQNEAQ, per germline (reference sequence). This CDR3 reads CASSCRAGVSGNTEAFF. The CDR3 DNA reads as TGTGCCAGCAGCTGTCGGGCAGGAGTAAGTGGGAACACCGAAGCTTTCTTT.

As for this clonotype: A junction boundary mismatches the germline segment, possibly from a read error. The gene calls are TRBV4-1 and TRBJ2-1, with unresolved D. This CDR3 spans 16 amino acids. CDR1 is MGHRA and CDR2 is YSYEKL in the germline V gene. As DNA, the CDR3 is TGCGCCAACAGCCAAGAGTCAGCGACCCAATACAATGAGCACTTCTTC. This codes for CANSQESATQYNEHFF.

The J gene is TRBJ2-3, the V gene TRBV11-3; TRBD2 matches at 10 bases. CDR3 length: 15 amino acids. Germline V gene sequence: CDR1 SGHNT, CDR2 YENEEA. The CDR3: CTRSFSGRRTDTQYF. CDR3 sequence (DNA): TGTACCCGCAGCTTTAGCGGGAGGCGGACGGATACGCAGTATTTT.

Concerning this clonotype: The junction departs from the called germline gene at one end, perhaps through a read error. The rearrangement links TRBV6-5 to TRBJ2-3; 9 bases line up with TRBD2. The CDR3 loop spans 17 amino acids. Germline V gene data show CDR1 as MNHEY and CDR2 as SVGAGI. The CDR3 reads CVSSSLPLSGGTDIQYF. CDR3 sequence (DNA): TGTGTCAGCAGTTCACTCCCCCTAAGCGGGGGGACAGATATTCAGTATTTT.

On this clonotype: It may be a read error: a sequence one base away is much more abundant. This chain links TRBV30 with TRBJ2-5; 7 bases align to TRBD2. The V gene end was trimmed by 2 bases and the J gene end by 10 bases; junction bases not matched to a gene: 7. CDR3 size: 12 residues. Germline-derived CDR1 and CDR2 are GTSNPN and SVGIG (reference sequence). CDR3 amino acids: CAWSLMGGSQYF. Here the CDR3 DNA reads TGTGCCTGGAGTCTCATGGGGGGGAGCCAGTACTTC.

The chain couples TRBV5-4 to TRBJ2-6; 9 bases agree with TRBD1. The CDR3 runs to 17 residues. From germline, CDR1 is SGHNT and CDR2 YYREEE (reference sequence). V lost 5 bases and J lost 3; bases outside the gene matches: 9. The CDR3 region has the DNA TGTGCCAGCAGTTTAACACCGGGACAGGGTGGGGCCAACGTCCTGACTTTC. The encoded protein is CASSLTPGQGGANVLTF.

In regard to this clonotype: As the CDR3 is not closed by the conserved phenylalanine or tryptophan, this likely results from a read error. This chain uses TRBV5-1 with TRBJ2-1; 12 positions match TRBD2. The germline CDR1 and CDR2 sequences are SGHRS and YFSETQ. There are 17 residues in the CDR3. After removal of 4 bases from V and 4 bases from J, the junction contained 9 bases not matched to a gene. The CDR3 bases are TGCGCCAGCAGCAGTTATTCGACTAGCGGGAGTTACAATGAGCAGTTCTTA. It yields the protein CASSSYSTSGSYNEQFL.